This TCR beta chain originates from a study of cytomegalovirus exposure and HLA in healthy donors. Overall study findings and caveats: Listed as cytomegalovirus-associated were 150 to 200 TCR beta chains.

Of note for this clone: The target antigen is unknown. The junction departs from germline at one end; a sequencing error may be responsible.

TCRdb keeps only in-frame clones here, not all; method: immunoSEQ multiplex PCR. The sample consists of around 140,000 clones, approximately 88% of them appearing once. The CDR3 is made up of 16 amino acids. CDR1 SGHTS and CDR2 YDEGEE come from the germline V gene. The sequenced material came from PBMCs. This chain links TRBV5-8 with TRBJ1-4; no firm D call. The clonotype comes from a young man in good health and CMV-seropositive. The CDR3 loop reads CASSLDEGPTNEKLFF. The DNA of the CDR3 is TGTGCCAGCAGCTTGGACGAGGGCCCAACAAATGAAAAACTGTTTTTT.